The T cell receptor beta chain described here comes from a study of shared clonotypes between healthy human individuals. Study-level information: For every donor, three CD4 naive, three CD4 memory, two CD8 naive and one CD8 memory plates were used.

This clone was counted a single time. As yet, its antigen is unknown. Measured with immunoSEQ multiplex PCR; TCRdb has only the in-frame clones, and not every one. The sample holds more than 2 million clones, roughly 95% seen once. General study results and limits: In the sorted subsets, rarefaction showed sequencing was incomplete despite large depth. For naive CD4 cells, around 5.1% of clonotypes were shared across a handful of donors.

CD45RO negativity and positive selection for CCR7 defined naive CD8 cells, a population that excluded terminally differentiated effector memory CD45RA+ cells. Every donor, a Caucasian adult, lived in Nashville, Tennessee. Per germline, CDR1 ENHRY and CDR2 SYGVKD. CDR3 length equals 16 residues. After removal of 2 bases from V and 2 bases from J, the junction contained 4 bases not matched to a gene. Sequencing was done on a sample of naive CD8+ T cells sorted from blood. This clonotype originated in a man between 18 and 35 years old in good health. The chain carries TRBV10-3 and TRBJ1-2; 11 bases are shared with TRBD1. CDR3 nucleotide sequence: TGTGCCATCAGTGAGGTGGGGACAGGGGGGAACTATGGCTACACCTTC. Translating it yields CAISEVGTGGNYGYTF.